These 24 T cell receptor beta chains were sequenced from one sample in a study of OX40 agonist ivuxolimab in advanced cancers. Libraries were prepared by immunoSEQ multiplex PCR; TCRdb keeps only in-frame clonotypes and omits some of them. Here the sample spans tens of thousands of clones, approximately 89% being singletons. Sequencing used CD4+ or CD8+ T cells sorted from blood, obtained in a trial of the OX40 agonist ivuxolimab. All receptors come from an adult with an advanced solid tumor such as melanoma, head and neck, liver or kidney cancer.

The chain is built from TRBV19 and TRBJ2-7; 8 bases match TRBD1. V gave up 1 base and J gave up 2 bases; unmatched junction bases: 4. CDR3 length equals 15 residues. Germline values: CDR1 LNHDA, CDR2 SQIVND (reference sequence). CDR3 protein: CASSIGDRSTYEQYF. The CDR3 DNA reads TGTGCCAGTAGTATAGGGGACAGGTCGACCTACGAGCAGTACTTC.

The rearrangement links TRBV11-3 to TRBJ1-2; D unclear. V dropped 1 base and J dropped 7 bases, with 7 bases sitting between them. Germline lookup yields CDR1 SGHNT and CDR2 YENEEA. The CDR3 contains 12 residues. DNA for the CDR3: TGTGCCAGCAGCTTAGGGGGATTTGGCTACACCTTC. As protein: CASSLGGFGYTF.

The chain carries TRBV6-5 and TRBJ2-5, with D perhaps TRBD2 (6 bases). CDR3 size: 13 residues. Deletions cut 9 bases from V and 2 bases from J, with 13 bases between. Germline CDR1 is MNHEY and CDR2 is SVGAGI. CDR3 in amino acids: CASSGTVQETQYF. The CDR3 bases are TGTGCCAGTTCCGGGACTGTACAAGAGACCCAGTACTTC.

The chain couples TRBV27 to TRBJ1-1, with a possible D match to TRBD1 (5 bases). The CDR3 is made up of 13 amino acids. The V and J ends lost 3 bases and 10 bases respectively, with 15 bases between them. Germline CDR1 and CDR2: MNHEY and SMNVEV (reference sequence). The CDR3 protein is CASSFGTVNGAFF. The CDR3 coding sequence is TGTGCCAGCAGTTTTGGGACCGTTAATGGAGCTTTCTTT.

The chain joins TRBV12-5 to TRBJ1-1; D call uncertain. The germline V gene has CDR1 LGHNT and CDR2 FRNRAP. V was pared by 1 base and J by 3 bases, with 3 bases between. The CDR3 is 12 amino acids. The CDR3 DNA reads TGTGCTAGTGGTTTGGGGGACACTGAAGCTTTCTTT. This codes for CASGLGDTEAFF.

The chain is built from TRBV6-6 and TRBJ2-3, with 7 bases lining up with TRBD1. There are 14 residues in the CDR3. V shed 1 base, J shed 3 bases, and the junction held 1 base outside the gene matches. Germline-derived CDR1 and CDR2 are MNHNY and SVGAGI (reference sequence). The CDR3 coding sequence is TGTGCCAGCAGTTACTACAGGGGAACAGATACGCAGTATTTT. This sequence encodes CASSYYRGTDTQYF.

V usage is TRBV2 and J usage is TRBJ2-2, with D uncertain. Germline values: CDR1 SNHLY, CDR2 FYNNEI. This CDR3 comprises 13 residues. Trimming pared 7 bases from V and 4 bases from J, leaving 10 bases between. CDR3 DNA sequence: TGTGCCAGCACAACCAGTTCCACCGGGGAGCTGTTTTTT. Residues: CASTTSSTGELFF. The variable domain in full, with the rest retrieved from reference TRBV2 and TRBJ2-2, is EPEVTQTPSHQVTQMGQEVILRCVPISNHLYFYWYRQILGQKVEFLVSFYNNEISEKSEIFDDQFSVERPDGSNFTLKIRSTKLEDSAMYFCASTTSSTGELFFGEGSRLTVL.

This chain uses TRBV5-4 with TRBJ1-1; 7 bases fit TRBD1. V was clipped by 2 bases and J by 1 base; unmatched bases: 2. The germline V gene encodes CDR1 SGHNT and CDR2 YYREEE (reference sequence). The length of the CDR3 is 14 residues. The CDR3 bases are TGTGCCAGCAGCTTTGCAGGGGGGAACACTGAAGCTTTCTTT. Its translation: CASSFAGGNTEAFF.

The chain uses TRBV6-6 and TRBJ1-2; D call uncertain. Per germline, CDR1 MNHNY and CDR2 SVGAGI (reference sequence). The V gene lost 6 bases and the J gene lost 6 bases, with 14 bases spanning the gap. CDR3 size: 13 residues. The CDR3 DNA reads TGTGCCAGCAGACCACAAGCCTGGGATGGCTACACCTTC. It yields the protein CASRPQAWDGYTF.

Here the CDR3 DNA reads TGTGCCAGCAGCTCCACCCAAGCGTACGAGCAGTACTTC. It translates to CASSSTQAYEQYF. The rearrangement links TRBV7-2 to TRBJ2-7; D unresolved. CDR3 size: 13 residues. Trimming stripped 4 bases from V and 4 bases from J, with 11 bases between. Germline values: CDR1 SGHTA, CDR2 FQGNSA.

The J gene is TRBJ2-1, the V gene TRBV7-9; 8 nucleotides match TRBD1. CDR3 length: 14 amino acids. Germline V gives CDR1 SEHNR, CDR2 FQNEAQ (reference sequence). V trimming: 2 bases; J trimming: 8 bases; junction bases outside the gene matches: 5. The CDR3: CASSLNQGADEQFF. CDR3 nucleotide sequence: TGTGCCAGCAGCTTAAACCAGGGGGCTGATGAGCAGTTCTTC.

The chain links TRBV5-5 to TRBJ2-1; D is unresolved. The CDR3 runs to 14 residues. The germline CDR1 and CDR2 sequences are SGHKS and YYEKEE (reference sequence). V was cut by 0 bases and J by 4 bases, with 8 bases left in between. CDR3 protein: CASSLGYGYNEQFF. The CDR3 coding sequence is TGTGCCAGCAGCTTGGGGTATGGGTACAATGAGCAGTTCTTC.

In its sample, this clone was seen once. The chain joins TRBV4-1 to TRBJ2-2; D is unclear. The germline CDR1 and CDR2 sequences are MGHRA and YSYEKL. V was pared by 1 base and J by 8 bases, with 14 bases between. The CDR3 totals 15 residues. The chain's CDR3 is CASSQGRSVPGELFF. In nucleotides, the CDR3 is TGCGCCAGCAGCCAAGGCAGATCCGTCCCTGGGGAGCTGTTTTTT.

This clone was seen only once. The chain employs TRBV5-1 and TRBJ2-2, with D possibly being TRBD2 (6 bases). This CDR3 contains 13 residues. CDR1 and CDR2 from the germline V gene are SGHRS and YFSETQ. Trimming cost V 7 bases and J 3 bases, with 10 bases left between them. The CDR3 nucleotides are TGCGCCAGCGTCGGGGGTGACACCGGGGAGCTGTTTTTT. Protein product: CASVGGDTGELFF.

This clone appeared a few times. The J gene is TRBJ2-2, the V gene TRBV27; 10 bases agree with TRBD1. The CDR3 consists of 16 residues. The V gene's germline CDR1 is MNHEY and CDR2 SMNVEV (reference sequence). Trimming removed 5 bases from V and 4 bases from J; junction bases left unmatched: 7. The CDR3: CASSAGTGAFTGELFF. The CDR3 DNA reads TGTGCCAGCAGTGCCGGGACAGGGGCCTTCACCGGGGAGCTGTTTTTT.

The rearrangement uses TRBV9 and TRBJ2-7; D uncertain. Germline values: CDR1 SGDLS, CDR2 YYNGEE. The CDR3 totals 13 residues. V lost 0 bases to trimming and J lost 3 bases, with 7 bases between them. The CDR3 loop reads CASSVDSDYEQYF. The CDR3 coding sequence is TGTGCCAGCAGCGTAGACAGCGACTACGAGCAGTACTTC.

CDR3 protein: CASSEELAGLTSTDTQYF. Here the CDR3 DNA reads TGTGCCAGCAGTGAAGAACTAGCGGGGCTTACTAGCACAGATACGCAGTATTTT. The chain joins TRBV2 to TRBJ2-3; TRBD2 matches at 10 bases. In germline, CDR1 is SNHLY, CDR2 FYNNEI. Trimming took 1 base from V and 0 from J; bases not matched to a gene: 7. This CDR3 spans 18 amino acids.

This clone was observed a single time. The chain has TRBV27 and TRBJ2-5; the match to TRBD1 covers 7 bases. Germline lookup yields CDR1 MNHEY and CDR2 SMNVEV (reference sequence). Trimming cost V 7 bases and J 2 bases; bases outside gene matches: 4. The CDR3 is made up of 13 amino acids. The CDR3 DNA sequence: TGTGCCAGCATGACAGGGACGCAAGAGACCCAGTACTTC. Translating gives CASMTGTQETQYF.

This chain uses TRBV19 with TRBJ2-1; no definite D call. CDR1 and CDR2 (germline): LNHDA, SQIVND (reference sequence). The CDR3 spans 16 residues. The ends were cut back, 0 bases at V and 2 bases at J, with 11 bases in the middle. The chain's CDR3 is CASSIDLAVAYNEQFF. For the CDR3, the DNA is TGTGCCAGTAGTATAGATCTGGCGGTCGCCTACAATGAGCAGTTCTTC.

The rearrangement uses TRBV10-1 and TRBJ1-1; 7 nucleotides match TRBD1. Germline V gives CDR1 WNHNN, CDR2 SYGVQD (reference sequence). The V segment lost 3 bases and the J segment 2 bases; nucleotides outside the gene matches: 12. The CDR3 extends over 17 amino acids. CDR3 region: CASSDQDLTGDNTEAFF. The CDR3 DNA reads as TGCGCCAGCAGTGACCAGGACCTAACAGGGGACAACACTGAAGCTTTCTTT.

This clone was counted once. The V gene is TRBV7-9, the J gene TRBJ2-7; the D is unclear. The CDR3 length is 13 residues. The germline V gene has CDR1 SEHNR and CDR2 FQNEAQ (reference sequence). V lost 3 bases and J lost 7, with 13 bases in between. The CDR3 nucleotides read TGTGCCAGCAGCTTGGTAGCCGGCGGTGAGCAGTACGTC. It encodes CASSLVAGGEQYV.

The genes are TRBV9 and TRBJ1-1; D uncertain. This CDR3 has 13 residues. Germline CDR1 is SGDLS and CDR2 is YYNGEE. Between the trimmed V and J ends, which lost 4 bases and 4 bases, there was a span of 11 bases. CDR3 DNA: TGTGCCAGCAGCCTCGGCGGTGGCACTGAAGCTTTCTTT. Encoded protein: CASSLGGGTEAFF.

The genes are TRBV5-6 and TRBJ1-1, with unresolved D. Per germline, CDR1 SGHDT and CDR2 YYEEEE. V shed 2 bases and J shed 3 bases, with 8 bases lying between them. The CDR3 totals 13 residues. The CDR3 bases are TGTGCCAGCAGCTTACGGGTGGACACTGAAGCTTTCTTT. Its protein is CASSLRVDTEAFF.

The chain is built from TRBV30 and TRBJ2-5, with 10 nucleotides matching TRBD1. V dropped 4 bases and J dropped 1; count of bases not matched to a gene: 3. The CDR3 spans 14 residues. CDR1 and CDR2 from the germline V gene are GTSNPN and SVGIG (reference sequence). The CDR3 spells CAWTRTGGQETQYF. The DNA of the CDR3 is TGTGCCTGGACCCGGACAGGGGGCCAAGAGACCCAGTACTTC.